The 10 T cell receptor beta chains presented below share a single source sample, sequenced in a study of identical twins. TCRdb called the 5' RACE reads again in MiXCR, with one record for every CDR3 protein. The sample records a few hundred thousand distinct CDR3 sequences, approximately 5.9% being singletons. This same sample was also part of a study on T cells expressing NK-cell markers.

The source material was CD8+ T cells sorted from blood. These receptors all come from a woman aged 18-30 years in good health.

The chain has TRBV18 and TRBJ1-1; D gene unclear. CDR1 and CDR2 (germline): KGHSH, LQKENI. The CDR3 length is 12 residues. V shed 4 bases and J shed 4 bases, with 7 bases lying between them. The CDR3 DNA follows: TGTGCCAGCTCACAGGTTGGCACTGAAGCTTTCTTT. Protein: CASSQVGTEAFF.

As regards this clonotype: Given a much more abundant clone one base away, this may be a read error. The chain uses TRBV7-9 and TRBJ1-1; no definite D call. The germline V and J ends were trimmed by 1 base and 2 bases, with 11 bases remaining between them. Germline values: CDR1 SEHNR, CDR2 FQNEAQ (reference sequence). This CDR3 is 15 amino acids long. DNA of the CDR3: TGTGCCAGCAGCTTAGTAGTGACCCTAAACACTGAAGCTTTCTTT. It codes for CASSLVVTLNTEAFF.

The genes are TRBV12-3 or TRBV12-4 and TRBJ1-5; no firm D call. V dropped 2 bases and J dropped 7 bases, with 9 bases sitting between them. The CDR3 has 13 residues. The CDR3 coding sequence is TGTGCCAGCAGTTTAAGTCAAGACCAGCCCCAGCATTTT. Protein: CASSLSQDQPQHF.

This clonotype has ten or more counts. V usage is TRBV11-2 and J usage is TRBJ1-2; 9 bases agree with TRBD1. Trimming at V came to 3 bases and at J to 8 bases, leaving 10 bases not matched to a gene. Per the germline V gene, CDR1 is SGHAT and CDR2 is FQNNGV. This CDR3 is 15 amino acids long. CDR3 DNA sequence: TGTGCCAGCAGCTTGGGACCGGGACAGGGATACGGCTACACCTTC. Protein sequence: CASSLGPGQGYGYTF.

In this sample, this clonotype turned up many times. The chain joins TRBV5-1 to TRBJ1-1, with TRBD1 as a possible D gene (5 bases). V was pared by 0 bases and J by 6 bases, with 9 bases between. The CDR3 extends over 13 amino acids. Germline lookup yields CDR1 SGHRS and CDR2 YFSETQ. The CDR3 here is CASSLGQGAEAFF. The CDR3 DNA reads TGCGCCAGCAGCTTGGGGCAGGGTGCTGAAGCTTTCTTT.

This clonotype came up a few times. The rearrangement uses TRBV20-1 and TRBJ1-2; D gene uncertain. The CDR3 has 14 residues. The germline V and J ends were trimmed by 1 base and 6 bases, with 15 bases remaining between them. Germline V gives CDR1 DFQATT, CDR2 SNEGSKA (reference sequence). CDR3 residues: CSARGLGIGDGYTF. CDR3 nucleotides: TGCAGTGCTAGAGGCCTGGGTATAGGTGATGGCTACACCTTC.

This clonotype was detected ten times or more. The chain joins TRBV5-5 to TRBJ2-7; 7 nucleotides align to TRBD2. This CDR3 comprises 14 residues. The ends lost 4 bases at V and 5 bases at J; junction bases unmatched: 9. CDR1 is SGHKS and CDR2 is YYEKEE in the germline V gene (reference sequence). As DNA, the CDR3 is TGTGCCAGCAGCCCCTCAAAGCGGGACCACGAGCAGTACTTC. Its protein product is CASSPSKRDHEQYF.

Worth noting for this clonotype: This may stem from a read error, because a much larger clone lies one nucleotide away. V usage is TRBV5-1 and J usage is TRBJ2-3; D perhaps matches TRBD2 (6 bases). The germline gives CDR1 SGHRS, CDR2 YFSETQ. The CDR3 covers 14 residues. V was cut by 0 bases and J by 11 bases, with 16 bases left in between. The CDR3 sequence is CASSLGNSATRQYF. For the CDR3, the DNA is TGCGCCAGCAGCTTGGGAAACAGTGCGACTAGGCAGTATTTT.

The rearrangement joins TRBV29-1 to TRBJ1-1; maybe TRBD1 (5 bases). V was clipped by 4 bases and J by 4 bases, with 13 bases between them. This CDR3 is built from 13 residues. Germline-derived CDR1 and CDR2 are SQVTM and ANQGSEA. The CDR3 reads CSVVQGWVTEAFF. The DNA of the CDR3 is TGCAGCGTTGTGCAGGGCTGGGTCACTGAAGCTTTCTTT.

In its sample, this clonotype was seen many times. This sequence joins TRBV6-5 and TRBJ2-1, with TRBD2 matching over 8 bases. V was pared by 0 bases and J by 8 bases, with 6 bases of the junction left unmatched. Germline V gene lookup returns CDR1 MNHEY and CDR2 SVGAGI. CDR3 length: 15 amino acids. CDR3 DNA: TGTGCCAGCAGTTACTCGTTGCTCGGGAGGGATGAGCAGTTCTTC. The encoded protein is CASSYSLLGRDEQFF.